This T cell receptor beta chain came from a study of T cell repertoires in cytomegalovirus infection. In its sample, this clonotype was seen a few times. The ends were cut back, 3 bases at V and 6 bases at J, with 9 bases in the middle. The CDR3 is made up of 14 amino acids. CDR1 LNHDA and CDR2 SQIVND come from the germline V gene (reference sequence). TCRdb itself ran the reads through MiXCR, one entry per CDR3 protein. The table records 150,000 to 200,000 distinct CDR3 sequences, approximately 14% of them present only once. V gene TRBV19 combines with J gene TRBJ1-6; no definite D call. The receptor's source is a human donor in good health (CMV status not recorded). Some clones in this sample may be carry-over from other donors' samples. The sample consisted of PBMCs. The CDR3 DNA reads as TGTGCCAGTAGTATCGGCAGGTTTAATTCACCCCTCCACTTT. Translation gives CASSIGRFNSPLHF.